Below are 21 T cell receptor beta chains sequenced from a single sample in a study of blood T cell repertoires in COVID-19. Using immunoSEQ multiplex PCR, the repertoire was profiled, and TCRdb retains in-frame clones only, with some absent. The sample records tens of thousands of clones, roughly 90% being singletons. Sequenced sample: peripheral blood. The receptors originated from a human donor in a cohort sampled during active COVID-19.

The gene calls are TRBV9 and TRBJ2-1, with D maybe TRBD1 (5 bases). The V and J ends lost 4 bases and 0 bases respectively, with 14 bases between them. The CDR3 is 16 residues long. Germline V lookup: CDR1 SGDLS, CDR2 YYNGEE. This CDR3 reads CASSLTSQGSYNEQFF. Written as DNA, the CDR3 is TGTGCCAGCAGCCTCACGAGTCAGGGCTCCTACAATGAGCAGTTCTTC.

The CDR3 sequence is CASSKRVAGGPEDTQYF. The CDR3 DNA follows: TGTGCCAGCAGCAAACGAGTAGCGGGGGGGCCAGAAGATACGCAGTATTTT. The rearrangement joins TRBV7-9 to TRBJ2-3; 11 bases are a match to TRBD2. With V trimmed by 5 bases and J by 5 bases, 12 bases remained unmatched. The germline V gene has CDR1 SEHNR and CDR2 FQNEAQ (reference sequence). The CDR3 is 17 residues long.

The chain is built from TRBV30 and TRBJ1-1, with a tentative D call TRBD1 (5 bases). The germline V gene has CDR1 GTSNPN and CDR2 SVGIG (reference sequence). CDR3 size: 13 residues. V was pared by 4 bases and J by 4 bases, with 13 bases between. DNA of the CDR3: TGTGCCTGGAAAAGACAGAGGTCCACTGAAGCTTTCTTT. It specifies CAWKRQRSTEAFF.

CDR3 amino acids: CASSLVTSGTSYEQYF. The CDR3 DNA sequence: TGTGCCAGCAGCTTAGTCACTAGCGGGACTTCCTACGAGCAGTACTTC. The chain links TRBV7-9 to TRBJ2-7, with 10 bases that match TRBD2. The CDR3 is 16 amino acids. Trimming cost V 1 base and J 1 base; bases outside gene matches: 4. Germline V gives CDR1 SEHNR, CDR2 FQNEAQ (reference sequence).

This rearrangement joins TRBV5-6 to TRBJ1-3; unclear D gene. Trimming took off 2 bases at V and 5 bases at J, with 14 bases between the two ends. This CDR3 has 15 residues. The V gene's germline CDR1 is SGHDT and CDR2 YYEEEE. The CDR3 bases are TGTGCCAGCAGCTTTTCAGTTGCTGAAAGAAACACCATATATTTT. As protein: CASSFSVAERNTIYF. Complete variable domain (other parts from reference TRBV5-6 and TRBJ1-3): DAGVTQSPTHLIKTRGQQVTLRCSPKSGHDTVSWYQQALGQGPQFIFQYYEEEERQRGNFPDRFSGHQFPNYSSELNVNALLLGDSALYLCASSFSVAERNTIYFGEGSWLTVV.

This chain links TRBV7-9 with TRBJ2-3; D unresolved. The CDR3 length is 15 residues. Germline CDR1 reads SEHNR; CDR2 reads FQNEAQ (reference sequence). Trimming took 6 bases from V and 0 from J, leaving 13 bases between them. The CDR3 protein is CASSSDSSSTDTQYF. The CDR3 DNA sequence: TGTGCCAGCAGTTCTGACTCCTCTAGCACAGATACGCAGTATTTT.

The rearrangement links TRBV9 to TRBJ1-2; D uncertain. The germline V gene has CDR1 SGDLS and CDR2 YYNGEE. This CDR3 is 11 amino acids long. V was shortened by 3 bases and J by 8 bases, with 8 bases between the two germline ends. The CDR3 DNA reads as TGTGCCAGCAGCGGCAACGAGGGCTACACCTTC. Its translation: CASSGNEGYTF.

This sequence joins TRBV14 and TRBJ1-2; 9 bases are shared with TRBD1. Germline-derived CDR1 and CDR2 are SGHDN and FVKESK. CDR3 size: 14 residues. With V trimmed by 4 bases and J by 4 bases, 4 bases remained unmatched. The CDR3 sequence is CASSRGQGTYGYTF. CDR3 DNA: TGTGCCAGCAGCCGAGGACAGGGGACCTATGGCTACACCTTC.

The chain carries TRBV9 and TRBJ1-2, with a possible D match to TRBD1 (5 bases). V lost 3 bases and J lost 7, with 19 bases in between. The V gene's germline CDR1 is SGDLS and CDR2 YYNGEE. The CDR3 is made up of 15 amino acids. CDR3 sequence: CASSALEAGAFGYTF. CDR3 nucleotide sequence: TGTGCCAGCAGCGCTCTAGAGGCTGGGGCCTTTGGCTACACCTTC.

The gene calls are TRBV6-2 or TRBV6-3 and TRBJ1-1; tentatively, D is TRBD1 (5 bases). V lost 4 bases to trimming and J lost 4 bases, with 16 bases between them. CDR3 size: 15 residues. Germline V lookup: CDR1 MNHEY, CDR2 SVGEGT. The CDR3 DNA sequence: TGTGCCAGCAGTTCCGCGACAGCCCTCACCACTGAAGCTTTCTTT. Its translation is CASSSATALTTEAFF.

The chain is built from TRBV14 and TRBJ2-7; 12 positions agree with TRBD1. With V trimmed by 3 bases and J by 5 bases, 5 bases remained unmatched. Germline V gene lookup returns CDR1 SGHDN and CDR2 FVKESK. This CDR3 region has 15 residues. The CDR3 sequence is CASSQTGQGADEQYF. The CDR3, as DNA: TGTGCCAGCAGCCAGACGGGACAGGGGGCTGACGAGCAGTACTTC.

The gene calls are TRBV3-1 (or the pseudogene TRBV3-2) and TRBJ2-3, with D possibly being TRBD1 (5 bases). This CDR3 comprises 15 residues. Trimming took off 4 bases at V and 0 bases at J, with 11 bases between the two ends. Germline V gene data show CDR1 as LGHDT and CDR2 as YNNKEL (reference sequence). The CDR3 is CASSLRQSSTDTQYF. Here the CDR3 DNA reads TGTGCCAGCAGCCTCCGACAGTCTAGCACAGATACGCAGTATTTT.

V and J are TRBV6-5 and TRBJ1-3, with D possibly TRBD1 on 6 matching bases. CDR1 and CDR2 (germline): MNHEY, SVGAGI. The V end was cut by 2 bases, the J end by 4 bases, with 15 bases between. The CDR3 contains 16 residues. CDR3 nucleotides: TGTGCCAGCAGTTACGGGGGGGGGCGTTGGGGAAACACCATATATTTT. It codes for CASSYGGGRWGNTIYF.

The chain is built from TRBV19 and TRBJ1-1, with D possibly TRBD1 on 6 matching bases. V lost 2 bases, J lost 2 bases, and 18 bases lay in between. CDR1 is LNHDA, CDR2 SQIVND, per germline (reference sequence). The CDR3 is made up of 17 amino acids. In DNA, the CDR3 is TGTGCCAGTAGTATATCATTCGGCGACAGGCAAAACACTGAAGCTTTCTTT. It is translated as CASSISFGDRQNTEAFF.

CDR3 nucleotides: TGTGCCAGCAGTACCGGACAGGGGAATGAGCAGTTCTTC. It translates to CASSTGQGNEQFF. The chain recombines TRBV6-6 with TRBJ2-1; 9 bases are a match to TRBD1. Germline V gene data show CDR1 as MNHNY and CDR2 as SVGAGI (reference sequence). The CDR3 has 13 amino acids. After removal of 5 bases from V and 7 bases from J, the junction contained 3 bases not matched to a gene.

V usage is TRBV28 and J usage is TRBJ2-6, with TRBD2 as a possible D gene (6 bases). V was pared by 6 bases and J by 0 bases, with 12 bases between. CDR3 length: 16 amino acids. Per germline, CDR1 MDHEN and CDR2 SYDVKM. CDR3 residues: CASSPLGSSGANVLTF. In nucleotides, the CDR3 is TGTGCCAGCAGCCCCCTCGGGAGCTCTGGGGCCAACGTCCTGACTTTC.

The chain links TRBV28 to TRBJ2-7, with unresolved D. The CDR3 is made up of 13 amino acids. In germline, CDR1 is MDHEN, CDR2 SYDVKM. The V end lost 3 bases, the J end lost 2 bases, and 8 bases lay between the germline ends. The CDR3: CASSFNSPYEQYF. In DNA, the CDR3 is TGTGCCAGCAGTTTCAATAGCCCCTACGAGCAGTACTTC.

The chain has TRBV7-2 and TRBJ1-5; D gene ambiguous. V shed 1 base and J shed 2 bases, with 12 bases lying between them. This CDR3 has 16 residues. CDR1 is SGHTA and CDR2 is FQGNSA in the germline V gene. DNA for the CDR3: TGTGCCAGCAGCTTAGGATCGGGGAAAGGCAATCAGCCCCAGCATTTT. Translating gives CASSLGSGKGNQPQHF.

A few counts support this clone. The J gene is TRBJ1-1, the V gene TRBV19; no reliable D call. Germline CDR1 is LNHDA and CDR2 is SQIVND (reference sequence). V lost 1 base and J 6 bases, leaving 12 bases between the germline ends. This CDR3 is 14 amino acids long. The CDR3 reads CASSIGARNAEAFF. CDR3 sequence (DNA): TGTGCCAGTAGTATAGGGGCGAGAAACGCTGAAGCTTTCTTT.

This rearrangement joins TRBV30 to TRBJ2-7; TRBD1 matches at 7 bases. The CDR3 spans 14 residues. Germline CDR1 GTSNPN, CDR2 SVGIG (reference sequence). V shed 2 bases, J shed 4 bases, and the junction held 8 bases outside the gene matches. The CDR3 here is CAWSPGTAIYEQYF. CDR3 in DNA: TGTGCCTGGAGTCCCGGGACAGCGATTTACGAGCAGTACTTC.

This chain uses TRBV4-1 with TRBJ2-5; maybe TRBD2 (5 bases). Germline CDR1 MGHRA, CDR2 YSYEKL. V was pared by 3 bases and J by 5 bases, with 10 bases between. The CDR3 has 13 amino acids. The CDR3 sequence: CASSHQERETQYF. CDR3 nucleotides: TGCGCCAGCAGCCACCAGGAGCGGGAGACCCAGTACTTC.